This TCR beta chain originates from a study of blood T cell repertoires in COVID-19 (dated by TCRdb to about 2020). For the study in its entirety: Samples from collaborators originated in the United States, Italy and Spain and spanned both the acute and convalescent phases of COVID-19. The dataset comprised deeply sampled blood TCRbeta repertoires from subjects exposed to, actively infected with, or recovered from COVID-19. The prospective study material was composed of cDNA or gDNA derived from T cells, B-cell-depleted T cells, or PBMCs. Where available, HLA class I and class II types were taken from metadata supplied by the sample provider and were not determined by assay-based typing. The repertoires were released in a freely available public database intended as a resource for research on the immune response to SARS-CoV-2. The samples were drawn from two sources: the first 160 participants of the ongoing ImmuneRACE study, and 1,000 to 1,500 subjects contributed by 6 global collaborators. A de-identified subject ID, COVID-19 status, age in years and sex were almost always included in the sample metadata. The paper as a whole reports these results and caveats: How much clinical and demographic metadata was included differed by source and by participant, and the metadata was provided uncurated.

V drops 0 bases and J drops 5 bases, leaving 6 bases in between. There are 12 amino acids in the CDR3, from cysteine to phenylalanine inclusive. CDR3 DNA is the only sequence kept; it has 36 bases, read in frame from the first base. The germline V gene supplies CDR1 SGHDT and CDR2 YYEEEE. TCRbeta CDR3 regions were amplified from genomic DNA using the immunoSEQ Assay, a bias-controlled multiplex PCR. The original pipeline was this. Within the assay, amplification of reference gene primers was used to estimate how many nucleated cells each sample contained. To quantify the absolute abundance of each unique TCRbeta CDR3 rearrangement, sequence reads were collapsed and filtered. For each sample, productive Simpson clonality was calculated as the square root of Simpson's diversity index over productive rearrangements. TCRdb took over this immuneACCESS table, retaining in-frame rearrangements with V and J assigned. Such tables are incomplete; in checked studies, under half of the missing clones stem from an unresolved V gene, and the remainder is unexplained. That table is the source of V, J and clone size, and D and trimming were worked out from the DNA. Counted in this sample were about 250,000 clones; about nine tenths of them appeared once. Approximately 2.8% of the sample goes to the ten largest clones.

This clone occurred a few times. Its antigen is not yet known. Per-base quality was not reported, and no clone a single base away is much larger than it. Other nucleotide sequences in the sample specify the same CDR3. Participants in the prospective study were enrolled through a virtual design, were aged roughly 18 to 100 years, and lived in 24 United States geographic areas. In the prospective study, participants were assigned to cohorts based on the clinical history participants reported in a screening survey and a study questionnaire. In the prospective study, mobile phlebotomists collected whole blood, serum and a nasopharyngeal or oropharyngeal swab from each participant. Over a roughly 2-month period, participants in the prospective study had the option of providing additional blood draws and questionnaires. Before DNA extraction, blood samples from the prospective study were shipped at room temperature or frozen.

The chain is assembled from TRBV5-6 and TRBJ2-7, with a weak D call of TRBD2 (5 bases match). The TCR sequence derives from a woman between 25 and 40 years old with acute COVID-19. Sequencing input: PBMCs or T cells enriched from blood (not recorded which). The DNA is as follows: TGTGCCAGCAGCTTGGTGGGAGACGAGCAGTACTTC. The encoded protein is CASSLVGDEQYF.